This TCR beta chain was sequenced in a study of T cell clusters in autoimmune cytopenias. Study-wide points: Compared with active autoimmune hepatitis patients, healthy donors showed roughly 2.7-fold more exclusive TRB clusters.

CDR1 is SGHNT and CDR2 is YENEEA in the germline V gene. The CDR3 extends over 14 amino acids. TRB was amplified from 250 ng of peripheral blood genomic DNA per sample. One tube held mixed TRB-A and TRB-B primer pools for touch-down PCR. TCRdb re-called the multiplex PCR reads, yielding one record per CDR3 amino acid sequence without DNA. The sample data list several thousand distinct CDR3 sequences. Note on this clonotype: Its antigen is currently unknown.

This sample was shared with a second study, whose subject was T cell repertoires in aging, cancer and after chemotherapy. From that paper: Age-matched healthy donors had significantly more diverse, less clonal blood TCR repertoires than untreated cancer patients. Across the chemotherapy interval, each cancer cohort showed higher median generation probability, suggesting thymic rebound. These repertoire data do not allow conclusions about immunological memory after chemotherapy.

The clonotype originates from a human donor with an autoimmune cytopenia or autoimmune hepatitis (not recorded which). The specimen was peripheral blood. This sequence joins TRBV11-3 and TRBJ2-2; there is no DNA to check the TCRdb D call of TRBD1. The CDR3 reads CASRTSRATGELFF.